These 9 T cell receptor beta chains were sequenced from one sample in a study of blood T cell repertoires in COVID-19. TCRdb's table, derived via immunoSEQ multiplex PCR, lists solely in-frame clones and lacks some. The profile shows about 200,000 clones, 85% of them singletons. The sequenced sample consisted of peripheral blood. The receptors were gathered from a woman of 80 years or more with acute or convalescent COVID-19.

The V call is TRBV29-1, the J call TRBJ1-4; D is possibly TRBD1 (6 bases). This CDR3 has 12 amino acids. Trimming took 5 bases from V and 8 from J, leaving 12 bases between them. Germline V CDR1 and CDR2: SQVTM, ANQGSEA. CDR3 DNA sequence: TGCAGCGTTCAGGGGAACGACGAAAAACTGTTTTTT. Translated, it gives CSVQGNDEKLFF.

This clone is a singleton in its sample. The chain employs TRBV19 and TRBJ2-7; D call uncertain. The CDR3 runs 13 residues. Trimming took off 5 bases at V and 2 bases at J, with 10 bases between the two ends. Germline V gene data show CDR1 as LNHDA and CDR2 as SQIVND (reference sequence). The CDR3: CASSPRPAYEQYF. CDR3 in DNA: TGTGCCAGTAGTCCGCGGCCAGCCTACGAGCAGTACTTC.

The V call is TRBV5-4, the J call TRBJ2-7, with 11 positions matching TRBD2. Germline trimming cut 5 bases from V and 3 bases from J; bases unmatched to any gene: 7. Germline-derived CDR1 and CDR2 are SGHNT and YYREEE (reference sequence). This CDR3 has 15 residues. CDR3 residues: CASRLGTSGYYEQYF. For the CDR3, the DNA is TGTGCCAGCAGACTGGGGACTAGCGGATACTACGAGCAGTACTTC.

The chain employs TRBV30 and TRBJ1-4; D might be TRBD1 (5 bases). Trimming took 3 bases from V and 7 from J, leaving 18 bases between them. Germline CDR1 is GTSNPN and CDR2 is SVGIG (reference sequence). The CDR3 sequence is 15 residues long. The CDR3 spells CAWSARPGPGEKLFF. The CDR3 DNA follows: TGTGCCTGGAGCGCGAGACCAGGGCCTGGTGAAAAACTGTTTTTT. The complete variable domain, with remaining parts taken from reference TRBV30 and TRBJ1-4, reads SQTIHQWPATLVQPVGSPLSLECTVEGTSNPNLYWYRQAAGRGLQLLFYSVGIGQISSEVPQNLSASRPQDRQFILSSKKLLLSDSGFYLCAWSARPGPGEKLFFGSGTQLSVL.

The rearrangement joins TRBV5-1 to TRBJ2-1; 8 bases match TRBD1. With 6 bases clipped from V and 6 bases from J, the junction kept 5 bases outside the gene matches. The length of the CDR3 is 13 residues. CDR1 SGHRS and CDR2 YFSETQ come from the germline V gene. CDR3 coding DNA: TGCGCCAGCAAGGAAGACAGGGGCAATGAGCAGTTCTTC. Translated: CASKEDRGNEQFF. Using reference TRBV5-1 and TRBJ2-1 for the parts outside the CDR3, the full variable domain is KAGVTQTPRYLIKTRGQQVTLSCSPISGHRSVSWYQQTPGQGLQFLFEYFSETQRNKGNFPGRFSGRQFSNSRSEMNVSTLELGDSALYLCASKEDRGNEQFFGPGTRLTVL.

V gene TRBV7-8 combines with J gene TRBJ1-1; 7 nucleotides match TRBD1. V lost 3 bases, J lost 10 bases, and 11 bases stayed unmatched. The CDR3 contains 14 residues. CDR1 SGHVS and CDR2 FQNEAQ come from the germline V gene. The CDR3 DNA is TGTGCCAGCAGCTTGCAAGACAGGGCCAGCGGAGCTTTCTTT. Its protein is CASSLQDRASGAFF.

The rearrangement links TRBV7-2 to TRBJ1-2; possibly TRBD1 for D (5 bases). Germline V gene data show CDR1 as SGHTA and CDR2 as FQGNSA. V was shortened by 1 base and J by 0 bases, with 9 bases between the two germline ends. This CDR3 contains 15 residues. CDR3 residues: CASSLGQGANYGYTF. The CDR3 DNA sequence: TGTGCCAGCAGCTTAGGCCAGGGTGCTAACTATGGCTACACCTTC.

This clone came up once. The chain uses TRBV7-2 and TRBJ2-5, with 8 nucleotides matching TRBD1. The V gene end was trimmed by 5 bases and the J gene end by 2 bases; junction bases not matched to a gene: 4. The CDR3 has 14 residues. The germline V gene has CDR1 SGHTA and CDR2 FQGNSA. The CDR3 DNA sequence: TGTGCCAGCAGCCGCGGACAGGGACAAGAGACCCAGTACTTC. Translating gives CASSRGQGQETQYF.

In nucleotides, the CDR3 is TGTGCCAGCAGTTCCCCATACACTGAAGCTTTCTTT. This gives the protein CASSSPYTEAFF. The chain employs TRBV6-2 or TRBV6-3 and TRBJ1-1; D not certain. Trimming shortened V by 4 bases and J by 3 bases, and 6 bases separated the two germline ends. The CDR3 runs 12 residues. From germline, CDR1 is MNHEY and CDR2 SVGEGT.